One sample yielded the 2 T cell receptor beta chains listed below, sequenced in a study of blood T cells in healthy people across ages. Alongside a J-beta primer mix, a sample-barcoded 5' primer served in a second PCR lasting 7 to 11 cycles. Each CDR3 protein is one row after TCRdb ran MiXCR on the 5' RACE reads. The top ten hold 3% of the sample, which has 700,000 to 900,000 distinct CDR3 sequences, 20% to 30% seen once. These data were also filed under a second study, of T cells of mothers and their children.

Sequencing used blood. Receptors originate from a boy between 10 and 17 years old in good health.

The chain employs TRBV2 and TRBJ2-5; D ambiguous. Germline V gene data show CDR1 as SNHLY and CDR2 as FYNNEI. V shed 4 bases and J shed 5 bases, with 8 bases lying between them. The CDR3 contains 12 residues. CDR3 sequence reads: CASSASRETQYF. The CDR3 DNA reads TGTGCCAGCAGTGCCTCTCGGGAGACCCAGTACTTC.

This clonotype has a count of ten or more. The rearrangement links TRBV7-3 to TRBJ2-5, with TRBD2 identical over 8 bases. CDR1 SGHTA and CDR2 FQGTGA come from the germline V gene. This CDR3 has 16 amino acids. V shed 5 bases and J 5 bases; nucleotides not matched to a gene: 13. CDR3: CASSPNSGAAGETQYF. The CDR3 DNA sequence: TGTGCCAGCAGCCCTAATAGCGGGGCTGCGGGGGAGACCCAGTACTTC.